The 26 T cell receptor beta chains in this list originate from one sample, sequenced in a study of T cells and Merkel cell carcinoma outcomes. Here immunoSEQ multiplex PCR was the method, and the copy in TCRdb shows in-frame clones only, minus some. The sample yields about 1,900 clones, over 90% seen once. The sample taken for sequencing was tumor tissue from Merkel cell carcinoma. The source is a human donor with Merkel cell carcinoma.

The V gene is TRBV6-1, the J gene TRBJ1-1; D unclear. Germline assignment: CDR1 MNHNS and CDR2 SASEGT. V lost 2 bases and J lost 4, with 2 bases in between. This CDR3 comprises 11 residues. Here the CDR3 reads CASSEITEAFF. The CDR3 region has the DNA TGTGCCAGCAGTGAAATCACTGAAGCTTTCTTT.

The chain carries TRBV7-2 and TRBJ2-5, with 7 bases matching TRBD1. Germline trimming cut 5 bases from V and 3 bases from J; bases unmatched to any gene: 3. The CDR3 consists of 13 residues. The germline V gene has CDR1 SGHTA and CDR2 FQGNSA. The CDR3 DNA is TGTGCCAGCAGCCTAGACAGGGAAGAGACCCAGTACTTC. Translation gives CASSLDREETQYF.

This sequence joins TRBV5-5 and TRBJ1-5, with 7 bases aligning to TRBD1. The CDR3 spans 12 residues. CDR1 is SGHKS and CDR2 is YYEKEE in the germline V gene (reference sequence). The V gene end was trimmed by 4 bases and the J gene end by 10 bases; junction bases not matched to a gene: 5. The CDR3 DNA reads TGTGCCAGCAGCCTTGGACAGGCTCCCCAGCATTTT. It translates to CASSLGQAPQHF.

This chain links TRBV15 with TRBJ1-4; no firm D call. V was cut by 0 bases and J by 2 bases, with 10 bases left in between. The length of the CDR3 is 16 residues. CDR1 and CDR2 (germline): LNHNV, YYDKDF (reference sequence). Here the CDR3 DNA reads TGTGCCACCAGCAGAGACCGCGGGATCACTAATGAAAAACTGTTTTTT. It specifies CATSRDRGITNEKLFF.

This chain uses TRBV29-1 with TRBJ2-2; no reliable D call. The CDR3 length is 13 residues. Between the trimmed V and J ends, which lost 6 bases and 0 bases, there was a span of 8 bases. The germline gives CDR1 SQVTM, CDR2 ANQGSEA. The CDR3 sequence is CSVGRTNTGELFF. The CDR3 nucleotides are TGCAGCGTCGGACGGACGAACACCGGGGAGCTGTTTTTT.

The chain couples TRBV13 to TRBJ2-7; 8 bases map to TRBD2. This CDR3 has 14 residues. Per the germline V gene, CDR1 is PRHDT and CDR2 is FYEKMQ (reference sequence). J gave up 7 bases and V 3 bases, and 8 bases lay outside the gene matches. This CDR3 is CASSLKRREEEQYF. CDR3 coding DNA: TGTGCCAGCAGCTTGAAGAGGCGGGAGGAAGAGCAGTACTTC.

CDR3 sequence (DNA): TGTGCCAGCAGCTTGGACAGGACAAGGGATGAGCAGTTCTTC. This gives the protein CASSLDRTRDEQFF. V and J are TRBV7-2 and TRBJ2-1; the match to TRBD1 covers 7 bases. The CDR3 has 14 amino acids. Germline loops: CDR1 SGHTA, CDR2 FQGNSA. J gave up 8 bases and V 3 bases, and 7 bases lay outside the gene matches.

V gene TRBV6-5 combines with J gene TRBJ2-7; D assignment may be TRBD1 or TRBD2 (6 bases each). The V gene lost 6 bases and the J gene lost 0 bases, with 12 bases spanning the gap. This CDR3 comprises 14 residues. Germline CDR1 MNHEY, CDR2 SVGAGI. The CDR3 DNA reads as TGTGCCAGCAGAACAAGGGGGGTCTCCTACGAGCAGTACTTC. This gives the protein CASRTRGVSYEQYF.

This rearrangement joins TRBV7-8 to TRBJ1-5; perhaps TRBD1 as D (5 bases). Germline V CDR1 and CDR2: SGHVS, FQNEAQ. Trimming shortened V by 1 base and J by 7 bases, and 14 bases separated the two germline ends. The CDR3 has 15 residues. This CDR3 reads CASSLVGGSGQPQHF. As DNA, the CDR3 is TGTGCCAGCAGCTTAGTTGGGGGATCGGGACAGCCCCAGCATTTT.

V usage is TRBV4-3 and J usage is TRBJ2-3; the D is unclear. This CDR3 is 13 amino acids long. Trimming left V 0 bases short and J 5 bases short, with 6 bases between. The germline gives CDR1 LGHNA, CDR2 YSLEER. The CDR3 sequence is CASSQDLGDTQYF. CDR3 bases: TGCGCCAGCAGCCAAGATCTTGGAGATACGCAGTATTTT.

The CDR3 protein is CASSQPGSSYEQYF. In nucleotides, the CDR3 is TGCGCCAGCAGTCAGCCAGGGAGCTCCTACGAGCAGTACTTC. This chain connects TRBV23-1 to TRBJ2-7, with D perhaps assigned TRBD1 or TRBD2 (5 bases each). TRBV23-1 is an open reading frame whose function is uncertain. Trimming shortened V by 3 bases and J by 0 bases, and 9 bases separated the two germline ends. The CDR3 loop spans 14 amino acids.

This chain links TRBV6-6 with TRBJ1-2, with D unclear. Trimming stripped 2 bases from V and 4 bases from J, with 11 bases between. The CDR3 length is 14 residues. Germline CDR1 MNHNY, CDR2 SVGAGI (reference sequence). The CDR3 loop reads CASSYLPEGYGYTF. In nucleotides, the CDR3 is TGTGCCAGCAGTTACCTTCCGGAGGGCTATGGCTACACCTTC.

The chain has TRBV19 and TRBJ2-7, with 7 positions matching TRBD1. The V gene's germline CDR1 is LNHDA and CDR2 SQIVND (reference sequence). This CDR3 has 14 amino acids. V was clipped by 1 base and J by 5 bases; unmatched bases: 5. CDR3 in DNA: TGTGCCAGTAGTATAGGCATCGACAGGGACGAGCAGTACTTC. This translates into CASSIGIDRDEQYF.

In its sample, this clone was seen once. The chain is built from TRBV27 and TRBJ1-1; perhaps TRBD1 as D (6 bases). The CDR3 runs 14 residues. Trimming shortened V by 4 bases and J by 3 bases, and 12 bases separated the two germline ends. CDR1 MNHEY and CDR2 SMNVEV come from the germline V gene (reference sequence). The CDR3 spells CASSWGGVDTEAFF. The CDR3 region has the DNA TGTGCCAGCAGTTGGGGGGGCGTGGACACTGAAGCTTTCTTT.

The gene calls are TRBV18 and TRBJ1-2; unclear D gene. V was clipped by 2 bases and J by 8 bases, with 12 bases between them. This CDR3 spans 13 amino acids. Germline CDR1 KGHSH, CDR2 LQKENI. This CDR3 is CASSPVSGQGYTF. The CDR3 region has the DNA TGTGCCAGCTCACCAGTATCCGGGCAAGGCTACACCTTC.

The chain combines TRBV7-9 with TRBJ2-5, with TRBD1 identical over 9 bases. V gave up 5 bases and J gave up 5 bases; unmatched junction bases: 6. This CDR3 is built from 14 residues. In germline, CDR1 is SEHNR, CDR2 FQNEAQ (reference sequence). Written as DNA, the CDR3 is TGTGCCAGCAGCATCGGGACAGGGTCGGAGACCCAGTACTTC. This gives the protein CASSIGTGSETQYF.

This clone was counted only a few times. The chain couples TRBV11-2 to TRBJ2-3, with 8 bases lining up with TRBD2. Germline V lookup: CDR1 SGHAT, CDR2 FQNNGV. J gave up 10 bases and V 7 bases, and 16 bases lay outside the gene matches. The CDR3 is 15 residues long. CDR3 sequence reads: CASNLGSGGDHPQYF. As DNA, the CDR3 is TGTGCCAGCAACCTGGGGAGCGGGGGAGATCATCCGCAGTATTTT. Combining the CDR3 with reference TRBV11-2 and TRBJ2-3 gives the whole variable domain EAGVAQSPRYKIIEKRQSVAFWCNPISGHATLYWYQQILGQGPKLLIQFQNNGVVDDSQLPKDRFSAERLKGVDSTLKIQPAKLEDSAVYLCASNLGSGGDHPQYFGPGTRLTVL.

The chain joins TRBV4-1 to TRBJ1-2; TRBD1 agrees at 7 bases. The CDR3 totals 17 residues. Trimming at V came to 2 bases and at J to 0 bases, leaving 9 bases not matched to a gene. CDR1 and CDR2 (germline): MGHRA, YSYEKL. The CDR3 reads CASSQKKGDRTNYGYTF. DNA of the CDR3: TGCGCCAGCAGCCAAAAAAAGGGGGACAGAACTAACTATGGCTACACCTTC.

The genes are TRBV7-9 and TRBJ2-5; 8 positions agree with TRBD2. The junction had 8 bases not matched to a gene; V was cut back by 6 bases and J by 5 bases. CDR1 SEHNR and CDR2 FQNEAQ come from the germline V gene (reference sequence). The CDR3 has 14 residues. CDR3 bases: TGTGCCAGCAGTCCGGGGGGGTCGGCGGAGACCCAGTACTTC. Translation: CASSPGGSAETQYF.

V usage is TRBV29-1 and J usage is TRBJ1-2; D is possibly TRBD1 (5 bases). CDR3 length equals 13 residues. Germline CDR1 SQVTM, CDR2 ANQGSEA. The germline V and J ends were trimmed by 3 bases and 5 bases, with 13 bases remaining between them. The CDR3 nucleotides read TGCAGCGTTGACCCCTCGGGGCTTTATGGCTACACCTTC. This sequence encodes CSVDPSGLYGYTF.

The V and J genes are TRBV11-2 and TRBJ2-2; D unclear. The V end lost 5 bases, the J end lost 1 base, and 8 bases lay between the germline ends. This CDR3 region has 14 residues. Looked up from germline, CDR1 is SGHAT and CDR2 is FQNNGV. This CDR3 reads CASSAYGNTGELFF. CDR3 DNA: TGTGCCAGCAGCGCCTATGGGAACACCGGGGAGCTGTTTTTT.

The chain joins TRBV29-1 to TRBJ2-7, with D uncertain. This CDR3 spans 12 amino acids. The germline V gene encodes CDR1 SQVTM and CDR2 ANQGSEA. V lost 0 bases to trimming and J lost 3 bases, with 6 bases between them. CDR3 residues: CSVEDGGYEQYF. The DNA of the CDR3 is TGCAGCGTTGAAGATGGTGGCTACGAGCAGTACTTC.

J is TRBJ2-7 and V is TRBV19; 8 nucleotides match TRBD2. J was trimmed by 3 bases and V by 5 bases; bases with no gene match: 9. From germline, CDR1 is LNHDA and CDR2 SQIVND (reference sequence). CDR3 length: 15 amino acids. The CDR3 loop is CASSSPSGSSYEQYF. CDR3 sequence (DNA): TGTGCCAGTAGTTCTCCAAGCGGGAGTAGCTACGAGCAGTACTTC.

The chain carries TRBV29-1 and TRBJ2-1; no clear D. The V end was cut by 3 bases, the J end by 8 bases, with 8 bases between. Germline V lookup: CDR1 SQVTM, CDR2 ANQGSEA. The CDR3 contains 11 residues. The CDR3 here is CSVDFSHEQFF. The CDR3 DNA is TGCAGCGTTGATTTCAGCCATGAGCAGTTCTTC.

The V and J genes are TRBV27 and TRBJ1-2; D might be TRBD1 (6 bases). Germline lookup yields CDR1 MNHEY and CDR2 SMNVEV (reference sequence). Trimming removed 6 bases at V and 6 bases at J, with 14 bases between. The CDR3 has 13 amino acids. CDR3 bases: TGTGCCAGCAGCCTTGGGGGCGCCGATGGCTACACCTTC. Amino acids: CASSLGGADGYTF.

The rearrangement uses TRBV6-5 and TRBJ2-1; 9 nucleotides line up with TRBD2. With V trimmed by 6 bases and J by 7 bases, 10 bases remained unmatched. Per the germline V gene, CDR1 is MNHEY and CDR2 is SVGAGI. CDR3 length equals 15 residues. CDR3 region: CASSFGREGGNEQFF. The CDR3 DNA reads TGTGCCAGCAGCTTTGGGCGGGAGGGCGGGAATGAGCAGTTCTTC.